Presented here are 4 T cell receptor beta chains from one specimen sequenced in a study of Graves' ophthalmopathy and Graves' hyperthyroidism (dated by TCRdb to the late 2010s). The instrument was an Illumina HiSeq 2000. TCR beta CDR3 regions were amplified from RNA transcripts for repertoire sequencing. The first round was an RT-PCR using HTBI primers with the Qiagen OneStep RT-PCR kit, and this first round was followed by a second-round multiplex PCR, then size selection and purification. The public reads were reprocessed in TCRdb via fastp at Q25 and MiXCR, keeping in-frame beta chains. Rows are unified per CDR3 protein, each entry keeping the most common DNA and genes. The sample table shows about 380,000 distinct CDR3 sequences, and approximately 15% are seen once. Roughly 7% of the sample belongs to the ten largest clones. The sample comprised peripheral blood. These TCRs come from a woman aged 18-35 years with stable Graves' hyperthyroidism. Donor details come from another sample of the same person, matched by shared clones.

This clonotype has just one count. A junction boundary mismatches the germline segment, possibly from a read error. The V gene is TRBV5-1, the J gene TRBJ1-1; perhaps TRBD1 as D (5 bases). CDR3 length: 15 residues. CDR1 and CDR2 from the germline V gene are SGHRS and YFSETQ. This chain's CDR3 is CASILARAGDTEAFF. As DNA, the CDR3 is TGCGCCAGCATCTTGGCCAGGGCTGGGGACACTGAAGCTTTCTTT. Full variable domain (missing parts from reference TRBV5-1 and TRBJ1-1): KAGVTQTPRYLIKTRGQQVTLSCSPISGHRSVSWYQQTPGQGLQFLFEYFSETQRNKGNFPGRFSGRQFSNSRSEMNVSTLELGDSALYLCASILARAGDTEAFFGQGTRLTVV.

This clonotype was detected only a few times. The V and J genes are TRBV11-3 and TRBJ2-2; no clear D gene. Germline V gene lookup returns CDR1 SGHNT and CDR2 YENEEA. The CDR3 totals 15 residues. Trimming removed 5 bases from V and 4 bases from J, with 14 bases in between. CDR3 DNA sequence: TGTGCCAGCAGCCCCCTGGGTAGCCTCACCGGGGAGCTGTTTTTT. The encoded protein is CASSPLGSLTGELFF.

In its sample, this clonotype was seen many times. The J gene is TRBJ2-2, the V gene TRBV6-2 or TRBV6-3, with D hard to call. Looked up from germline, CDR1 is MNHEY and CDR2 is SVGEGT. Trimming left V 2 bases short and J 4 bases short, with 11 bases between. The CDR3 totals 15 residues. CDR3 DNA sequence: TGTGCCAGCAGTTACCTGACTTCGAGCACCGGGGAGCTGTTTTTT. Amino acids: CASSYLTSSTGELFF.

In this sample, this clonotype turned up a few times. V and J are TRBV28 and TRBJ2-5, with D perhaps TRBD1 or TRBD2 (5 bases each). The CDR3 sequence is 15 residues long. V was trimmed by 3 bases and J by 7 bases, leaving 18 bases between them. Germline V lookup: CDR1 MDHEN, CDR2 SYDVKM. This chain's CDR3 is CASSFRGTITMTQYF. CDR3 sequence (DNA): TGTGCCAGCAGTTTCCGAGGGACGATAACGATGACCCAGTACTTC.